What follows describes a single TCR beta chain. Its target is not known. Sorted subsets were amplified in replicate PCRs using 200 ng DNA, 32,000 or so T cell genomes. Generated by immunoSEQ multiplex PCR, the TCRdb table keeps only in-frame clones and is missing some. The sample lists roughly 2.2 million clones, roughly 92% seen once, with approximately 0.4% in the top ten. Each donor was a Caucasian adult residing in Nashville, Tennessee. Germline V lookup: CDR1 MGHRA, CDR2 YSYEKL. V dropped 5 bases and J dropped 3 bases, with 20 bases sitting between them. The CDR3 has 17 amino acids. This entry belongs to a study of shared clonotypes between healthy human individuals. Findings and caveats of the study: Compared with memory subsets, naive subsets generally had larger estimated richness. Researchers sampled blood only, noting tissue repertoires likely differ.

Sequencing was done on a sample of naive CD4+ T cells from PBMCs. Subset in this sample: CD45RA+ positively selected. The chain employs TRBV4-1 and TRBJ1-5; TRBD1 is a possible D gene (5 bases). The sequence derives from a young man in good health. Some clones in this sample may be carry-over from other donors' samples. CDR3 loop: CASSSTKADRYNQPQHF. Written as DNA, the CDR3 is TGCGCCAGCAGCTCGACAAAGGCAGACAGATACAATCAGCCCCAGCATTTT.